Listed below are T cell receptor beta chains from one sample, sequenced in a study of beta chain features in type 1 diabetes. Clones were read by immunoSEQ multiplex PCR, and TCRdb kept only the in-frame ones, dropping some. The sample has about 150,000 clones; less than 9.5% are singletons. Sequenced input: central memory CD4+ T cells from blood. The receptor set was obtained from a woman between 18 and 29 years old in good health. Each CDR3 is given with its conserved first and last residue. The order of the fields is V gene, clone size, J gene, D gene, CDR3 DNA, CDR3 protein. The D gene is left open where the match is weak. The size of a clone is reported for some rows only, either as once, few or many, or as a class for expanded clones.

>TRBV18|.|TRBJ2-5|TRBD1
TGTGCCAGCTCAGCTTCCGGGACAGGTGAAGGGACCCAGTACTTC
CASSASGTGEGTQYF
>TRBV6-6|.|TRBJ2-1|TRBD1
TGTGCCAGCACCCCAGGGGGTTTGGGAAAGAGTGAGCAGTTCTTC
CASTPGGLGKSEQFF
>TRBV11-3|.|TRBJ2-4|TRBD2
TGTGCCAGCACCCAAGGGACTAGCGGGATTAGGGACAAAAACATTCAGTACTTC
CASTQGTSGIRDKNIQYF
>TRBV6-1|few|TRBJ2-7|TRBD1
TGTGCCAGCTTAACTCCCGGGACAGGGTCCTACGAGCAGTACTTC
CASLTPGTGSYEQYF
>TRBV6-1|.|TRBJ1-2|TRBD1
TGTGCCAGCAGTTTCGGGACAGGGGATGGCTACACCTTC
CASSFGTGDGYTF
>TRBV5-1|few|TRBJ2-1|.
TGCGCCAGCAGCTTACGGCTAGGGGGTGGGAATGAGCAGTTCTTC
CASSLRLGGGNEQFF
>TRBV7-2|few|TRBJ2-7|TRBD1
TGTGCCAGCAGCCTCGGACAGGGCCAGTACTTC
CASSLGQGQYF
>TRBV7-2|few|TRBJ1-1|.
TGTGCCAGCAGCTTAGACAGGGTCCCCCGTGAGGCTTTCTTT
CASSLDRVPREAFF
>TRBV7-6|.|TRBJ2-1|TRBD2
TGTGCCAGCAGCATTAGCGGGAGGGCCGGGGGTGAGCAGTTCTTC
CASSISGRAGGEQFF
>TRBV29-1|few|TRBJ1-1|.
TGCAGCGTCGTTGAGGGCAGTACTGAAGCTTTCTTT
CSVVEGSTEAFF
>TRBV29-1|many|TRBJ2-1|.
TGCAGCGTTCAGACTGCGAGCTCCTACAATGAGCAGTTCTTC
CSVQTASSYNEQFF
>TRBV11-2|few|TRBJ1-6|.
TGTGCCAGCAGCTATCACGGAGGGGCTGAGTCACCCCTCCACTTT
CASSYHGGAESPLHF
>TRBV20-1|.|TRBJ1-1|.
TGCAGTGCTAGAGGCCCCGGTGAAGCTTTCTTT
CSARGPGEAFF
>TRBV5-1|.|TRBJ2-1|.
TGCGCCAGCAGCTTGAGTACAGCCAACAATGAGCAGTTCTTC
CASSLSTANNEQFF
>TRBV10-3|.|TRBJ2-7|TRBD1
TGTGCCATCAGCCCCGGGACAGAATCCTACGAGCAGTACTTC
CAISPGTESYEQYF
>TRBV15|.|TRBJ2-7|.
TGTGCCACCAGCAGAGGAGCGAGAAGCAGGGGCGACTACGAGCAGTACTTC
CATSRGARSRGDYEQYF
>TRBV20-1|.|TRBJ2-7|.
TGCAGTGCTAGAGATAACGAAGCCAGGCGTTTC
CSARDNEARRF
>TRBV13|many|TRBJ2-7|TRBD2
TGTGCCAGCGGACTAGCGGGAGGCGAGCAGTACTTC
CASGLAGGEQYF
>TRBV5-1|.|TRBJ1-2|TRBD1
TGCGCCAGCAGCTTGGGACAGGGAAACTATGGCTACACCTTC
CASSLGQGNYGYTF
>TRBV25-1|few|TRBJ1-4|.
TGTGCCAGCCAGGAGGGCGTTGGTGAAAAACTGTTTTTT
CASQEGVGEKLFF
>TRBV29-1|few|TRBJ2-1|TRBD2
TGCAGCGTTGACCTAGCGGGACTCAATGAGCAGTTCTTC
CSVDLAGLNEQFF
>TRBV7-9|few|TRBJ1-1|TRBD1
TGTGCCAGCAGCCCTCAGGGGGAGAACACTGAAGCTTTCTTT
CASSPQGENTEAFF
>TRBV5-1|few|TRBJ2-3|.
TGCGCCAGCAGCTTGCCCCAGACCCAGGGCGTCACAGATACGCAGTATTTT
CASSLPQTQGVTDTQYF
>TRBV6-5|.|TRBJ1-1|.
TGTGCCAGCAGTTACGCGGGGATGGGAGCTTTCTTT
CASSYAGMGAFF
>TRBV7-2|.|TRBJ1-1|.
TGTGCCAGCAGTCGGACTGAAGCTTTCTTT
CASSRTEAFF
>TRBV13|few|TRBJ2-2|TRBD1
TGTGCCAGCAGCTTTTACAGGGGTGTAAACACCGGGGAGCTGTTTTTT
CASSFYRGVNTGELFF
>TRBV7-9|.|TRBJ1-5|.
TGTGCCAGCAGCGACAGCTATCAGCCCCAGCATTTT
CASSDSYQPQHF
>TRBV6-5|few|TRBJ2-3|TRBD2
TGTGGCGTGACGGGGGGATTCACAGATACGCAGTATTTT
CGVTGGFTDTQYF
>TRBV7-2|few|TRBJ2-7|TRBD2
TGTGCCAGCAGCTTAGTTCTAGCGGGAAGGATCGAGCAGTACTTC
CASSLVLAGRIEQYF
>TRBV6-6|.|TRBJ2-7|TRBD1
TGTGCCAGCAGAGAACCGGGACAGGGAAACTACGAGCAGTACTTC
CASREPGQGNYEQYF
>TRBV7-2|.|TRBJ1-2|TRBD1
TGTGCCAGCAGCTTAGAAGGGACAGGATTCTATGGCTACACCTTC
CASSLEGTGFYGYTF
>TRBV5-1|few|TRBJ1-6|TRBD1
TGCGCCAGCAGCGCCGGGACAGGGAGGCGCTCACCCCTCCACTTT
CASSAGTGRRSPLHF
>TRBV4-3|few|TRBJ2-4|.
TGCGCCAGCAGCCAAGAACATTGGGGGCGGGAAAACATTCAGTACTTC
CASSQEHWGRENIQYF
>TRBV18|.|TRBJ1-2|.
TGTGCCAGCTCACCACCTTCCTTCTATGGCTACACCTTC
CASSPPSFYGYTF
>TRBV18|few|TRBJ1-5|TRBD1
TGTGCCAGCTCCGCGACAGGGATTAGCAATCAGCCCCAGCATTTT
CASSATGISNQPQHF
>TRBV5-6|few|TRBJ2-2|.
TGTGCCAGCAGCGTGGGACTTCTTTCCGCCGGGGAGCTGTTTTTT
CASSVGLLSAGELFF
>TRBV6-5|few|TRBJ1-5|.
TGTGCCAGCACCTTTTGGGGCCTGAGTCAGCCCCAGCATTTT
CASTFWGLSQPQHF
>TRBV29-1|few|TRBJ2-5|TRBD2
TGCAGCCTACAGATTAGCGGGCCGGAGACCCAGTACTTC
CSLQISGPETQYF
>TRBV5-6|few|TRBJ1-2|.
TGTGCCAGCAGCGTCCCCGGGTCGGGGGGCGCAGGTCATAATGGCTACACCTTC
CASSVPGSGGAGHNGYTF
>TRBV18|few|TRBJ2-6|.
TGTGCCAGCTCACTGACAGGCGGCTCTGGGGCCAACGTCCTGACTTTC
CASSLTGGSGANVLTF
>TRBV7-2|.|TRBJ2-2|.
TGTGCCAGCAGCTTAGTCCCCAGGATCACTCACCCCACCGGGGAGCTGTTTTTT
CASSLVPRITHPTGELFF
>TRBV5-1|few|TRBJ2-5|.
TGCGCCAGCAGCTTGGGGCCAGGGATACAAGAGACCCAGTACTTC
CASSLGPGIQETQYF
>TRBV7-2|few|TRBJ2-2|.
TGTGCCAGCAGCATCGAGGGCGGCACCGGGGAGCTGTTTTTT
CASSIEGGTGELFF
>TRBV4-1|few|TRBJ1-5|.
TGCGCCAGCAGCCAAGAACCCCAGGTCTTCCAGCCCCAGCATTTT
CASSQEPQVFQPQHF
>TRBV30|few|TRBJ2-3|TRBD2
TGTGCCTGGAGGCCCGGGGGGGCCACAGATACGCAGTATTTT
CAWRPGGATDTQYF
>TRBV7-9|.|TRBJ2-3|.
TGTGCCAGCCGTAATACAGCCTCTAACACAGATACGCAGTATTTT
CASRNTASNTDTQYF
>TRBV5-1|.|TRBJ2-5|.
TGCGCCAGCAGCTTGACGGGGGTATGGGAGACCCAGTACTTC
CASSLTGVWETQYF